This entry features one T cell receptor beta chain sequence. This sample is drawn from a study of blood T cell repertoires in COVID-19. Study as a whole: Whether acute or convalescent, the COVID-19 samples came from the United States, Italy and Spain.

TCRdb's table, derived via immunoSEQ multiplex PCR, lists solely in-frame clones and lacks some. This table holds about 120,000 clones, approximately 81% found once. The CDR3 consists of 13 residues. V was clipped by 6 bases and J by 4 bases, with 12 bases between them. Germline lookup yields CDR1 SGHVS and CDR2 FNYEAQ. The sample comprised peripheral blood. The origin of this receptor is a human donor in a cohort sampled during active COVID-19. The chain links TRBV7-6 to TRBJ2-5, with D perhaps matching TRBD1 (7 bases). CDR3 sequence (DNA): TGTGCCAGCAGGGAGGGGGCGGGAGAGACCCAGTACTTC. Residues: CASREGAGETQYF.